The rows below give T cell receptor beta chains drawn from one sample of a study of patients and donors after allogeneic stem cell transplantation. TCRdb reprocessed the RT-PCR reads via MiXCR and lists one record per CDR3 protein. Of hundreds of thousands of distinct CDR3 sequences listed, about a sixth are singletons. Sequences were obtained from blood, either unsorted or a sorted T cell fraction (not recorded which). The source of these receptors is a human donor who was either an allogeneic HSCT recipient or a stem cell or donor lymphocyte infusion donor (not recorded which). It is not recorded whose cells these are; they may come from a transplant donor. CDR3s include the opening cysteine and the closing phenylalanine or tryptophan. A D gene is named only where the DNA matches it firmly. A row's size may be missing; if present it is once, few, many or a size class.

TRBJ2-2	TRBV7-3	TRBD2	16	NA	TGTGCCAGCAGCTTAAGGAGCGGGAGGATCACCGGGGAGCTGTTTTTT	CASSLRSGRITGELFF
TRBJ2-1	TRBV5-1	TRBD2	16	few	TGCGCCAGCAGCTTCCGGACTAGCGGCCACTACAATGAGCAGTTCTTC	CASSFRTSGHYNEQFF
TRBJ1-4	TRBV20-1	NA	15	few	TGCAGTGCTAGATTCAGAAGAGCAACTAATGAAAAACTGTTTTTT	CSARFRRATNEKLFF
TRBJ2-7	TRBV27	TRBD2	16	NA	TGTGCCAGCAGTTTATGGGGCGCTAGCGGGAGAAGCGAGCAGTACTTC	CASSLWGASGRSEQYF
TRBJ2-2	TRBV12-3/TRBV12-4	TRBD2	16	many	TGTGCCAGCAGTTTAGGACTAGCGGGACACACCGGGGAGCTGTTTTTT	CASSLGLAGHTGELFF
TRBJ1-1	TRBV7-2	NA	11	many	TGTGCCAGCAGTTGGGGGACTGAAGCTTTCTTT	CASSWGTEAFF
TRBJ2-7	TRBV4-3	NA	13	NA	TGCGCCAGCAGCCAGGCAGGGGTTGGGGAGCAGTACTTC	CASSQAGVGEQYF
TRBJ1-1	TRBV10-3	NA	13	NA	TGTGCCATCGCACCGTCAGGGGACACTGAAGCTTTCTTT	CAIAPSGDTEAFF
TRBJ1-1	TRBV20-1	TRBD1	14	few	TGCAGTGCTGGGAGGACAGGGGCAGGCACTGAAGCTTTCTTT	CSAGRTGAGTEAFF
TRBJ1-5	TRBV11-1	NA	19	NA	TGTGCCAGCAGCTCACCACACGTACCCGACCAGAGTAGCAATCAGCCCCAGCATTTT	CASSSPHVPDQSSNQPQHF
TRBJ1-6	TRBV12-3/TRBV12-4	TRBD1	14	few	TGTGCCAGCAACCCGGGACAGTTTAATTCACCCCTCCACTTT	CASNPGQFNSPLHF
TRBJ1-6	TRBV30	NA	12	NA	TGTGCCTGGAGTGGGGGTAATTCACCCCTCCACTTT	CAWSGGNSPLHF
TRBJ2-5	TRBV24-1	NA	14	NA	TGTGCCACCAGTGATTTCTCGGGGCGAGAGACCCAGTACTTC	CATSDFSGRETQYF
TRBJ1-1	TRBV9	NA	12	NA	TGTGCCAGCAGCGTAGTGGACACTGAAGCTTTCTTT	CASSVVDTEAFF
TRBJ2-7	TRBV6-2/TRBV6-3	NA	13	NA	TGTGCCAGCAGTTACGTGGGAACCTACGAGCAGTACTTC	CASSYVGTYEQYF
TRBJ1-5	TRBV7-9	NA	13	few	TGTGCCAGCAGCTTAGGAGTTTGGCAGCCCCAGCATTTT	CASSLGVWQPQHF
TRBJ1-6	TRBV18	NA	21	few	TGTGCCAGCTCACCATTTGATTGGCTACAGACCTTGAGCTCCTATAATTCACCCCTCCACTTT	CASSPFDWLQTLSSYNSPLHF
TRBJ2-3	TRBV6-5	TRBD2	15	NA	TGTGCCAGCAGTTGGAGGGAGGGACGCACAGATACGCAGTATTTT	CASSWREGRTDTQYF
TRBJ2-5	TRBV4-1	TRBD2	18	few	TGCGCCAGCAGCCAAGACCTCGGGGTAGCGGGAGTGTCAGAGACCCAGTACTTC	CASSQDLGVAGVSETQYF
TRBJ1-1	TRBV30	TRBD1	12	few	TGTGCCGGGGGACAGGAGAACACTGAAGCTTTCTTT	CAGGQENTEAFF
TRBJ2-7	TRBV4-2	NA	15	few	TGTGCCAGCAGCCAAGGTGGTCCGGGCTTGGACGAGCAGTACTTC	CASSQGGPGLDEQYF
TRBJ2-7	TRBV4-2	TRBD2	16	once	TGTGCCAGCAGCCAAGCGCCAGCGGGGGACTCCTACGAGCAGTACTTC	CASSQAPAGDSYEQYF
TRBJ2-7	TRBV6-2/TRBV6-3	TRBD1	15	NA	TGTGCCAGCACGATCACAGGGGCCCTTTCCTACGAGCAGTACTTC	CASTITGALSYEQYF
TRBJ2-2	TRBV12-3/TRBV12-4	TRBD1	16	many	TGTGCCAGCGGTCTACGGGACAGGGTTCGCACCGGGGAGCTGTTTTTT	CASGLRDRVRTGELFF
TRBJ2-1	TRBV5-1	TRBD1	16	NA	TGCGCCAGCAGCAATACAGGGGCCTTCTCCTACAATGAGCAGTTCTTC	CASSNTGAFSYNEQFF
TRBJ2-5	TRBV2	NA	14	NA	TGTGCCAGCATGGGGGGGCTGTACCAAGAGACCCAGTACTTC	CASMGGLYQETQYF
TRBJ1-1	TRBV7-9	TRBD1	16	NA	TGTGCCAGCAGCCACCGTATCCGGACAGGGGTCACTGAAGCTTTCTTT	CASSHRIRTGVTEAFF
TRBJ2-7	TRBV15	TRBD2	15	NA	TGTGCCACCAGTCCTAGCGGGGGGGCGCTTTACGAGCAGTACTTC	CATSPSGGALYEQYF
TRBJ2-5	TRBV12-3/TRBV12-4	TRBD1	16	few	TGTGCCAGCAGTTTGGCACAGGGGGTCGGCCAAGAGACCCAGTACTTC	CASSLAQGVGQETQYF
TRBJ2-2	TRBV7-7	NA	13	few	TGTGCCAGCAGCTTAGTGCGAAGCGGGGAGCTGTTTTTT	CASSLVRSGELFF
TRBJ2-1	TRBV20-1	NA	14	few	TGCAGTGCTCGCCTCGGTGGAAGGTACAATGAGCAGTTCTTC	CSARLGGRYNEQFF
TRBJ2-7	TRBV5-1	NA	12	few	TGCGCCAGCAAAGGACTGGCCTACGAGCAGTACTTC	CASKGLAYEQYF
TRBJ1-2	TRBV27	NA	16	NA	TGTGCCAGCAGTTCTTCCCTCGGGTGGGGCCATTATGGCTACACCTTC	CASSSSLGWGHYGYTF
TRBJ2-2	TRBV25-1	NA	13	NA	TGTGCCAGCAGTGAACAGAACACCGGGGAGCTGTTTTTT	CASSEQNTGELFF
TRBJ1-2	TRBV6-1	NA	13	NA	TGTGCCAGCAGTACCCGGGGGGGCTATGGCTACACCTTC	CASSTRGGYGYTF
TRBJ2-5	TRBV12-3/TRBV12-4	NA	13	few	TGTGCCAGCAGTTTAAAAGAATTCGAGACCCAGTACTTC	CASSLKEFETQYF
TRBJ2-4	TRBV7-2	NA	15	many	TGTGCCAGCAGCTTACGGGGACAAGAGTCGAACATTCAGTACTTC	CASSLRGQESNIQYF
TRBJ2-2	TRBV24-1	NA	15	few	TGTGCCACCAGAGAGGGGGGAGCCAACACCGGGGAGCTGTTTTTT	CATREGGANTGELFF
TRBJ2-7	TRBV6-1	NA	13	NA	TGTGCCAGCAGTGAATCACCAGATTACGAGCAGTACTTC	CASSESPDYEQYF